This T cell receptor (beta chain) came from a study of Ad26.COV2.S vaccination and SARS-CoV-2 variants. The wider study: The authors gave Ad26.COV2.S intramuscularly, either once or twice 56 days apart. Study-wide points: Placebo recipients trailed vaccine recipients in spike-specific TCR breadth. From the TCR breadth and depth analyses, total T cell responses may have been underestimated.

This clone was seen more than once but under ten times. As yet, its antigen is unknown. The repertoire was sequenced with immunoSEQ multiplex PCR; TCRdb's copy has only in-frame clones and lacks some. The sample includes about 410,000 clones, approximately 90% of them seen just once. Treatment in this sample: roughly 20 received Ad26.COV2.S at low or high dose, single or two shots; several received placebo; per-sample allocation not given. Sampling took place 63 days after the first vaccine or placebo injection. The CDR3 sequence is 16 residues long. V lost 3 bases and J lost 2; bases outside the gene matches: 6. The V gene's germline CDR1 is ENHRY and CDR2 SYGVKD.

The sequencing here drew on peripheral blood, taken in a trial of Ad26.COV2.S vaccine versus placebo. The receptor was isolated from a person aged 18-60 years who received the Ad26.COV2.S COVID-19 vaccine or a placebo. The chain uses TRBV10-3 and TRBJ2-7, with 11 positions matching TRBD1. In nucleotides, the CDR3 is TGTGCCATCAGTGACCCCGGACAGGGGGCAACCTACGAGCAGTACTTC. Translating gives CAISDPGQGATYEQYF.